The clone carrying this T cell receptor beta chain was observed a handful of times. Its antigen is not identified. Construction of TCR beta libraries relied on iRepertoire HTBI primers and on Arm-PCR targeting CDR3 regions. MiXCR was run by TCRdb on the multiplex PCR reads, yielding one entry per CDR3 protein. This sample yields 390,000 or so distinct CDR3 sequences, of which roughly 24% are seen a single time; 25% to 30% belongs to the top ten. This record comes from a study of regulatory T cells in long-lasting Graves disease. Turning to the study itself: Those with persistent Graves' disease had received antithyroid drugs for over 5 years with positive TSH receptor antibodies.

Time point specified: persistent/refractory GD, antithyroid drugs over 5 years with positive TRAb. RNA isolated from PBMCs was used to make the TCR library. In each case, Graves' disease was diagnosed per American Thyroid Association guidelines. Whole-study findings and limits: Relative to newly diagnosed Graves' patients, persistent ones had lower TCR diversity.

This CDR3 is 14 amino acids long. V lost 9 bases and J lost 2, with 17 bases in between. Germline lookup yields CDR1 SGHRS and CDR2 YFSETQ. The sequencing here drew on peripheral blood mononuclear cells (PBMCs), taken when the disease was refractory, from a patient treated with antithyroid drugs. The genes are TRBV5-1 and TRBJ1-1, with D hard to call. This sequence originates from a woman aged 40 to 55 with Graves disease. The CDR3 protein is CATRSGPSNTEAFF. The CDR3 region has the DNA TGCGCCACCCGTTCGGGCCCTTCTAACACTGAAGCTTTCTTT.